The clone carrying this T cell receptor (beta chain) was observed a few times. The antigen remains unidentified. Germline V CDR1 and CDR2: SEHNR, FQNEAQ (reference sequence). The ends lost 4 bases at V and 0 bases at J; junction bases unmatched: 6. The CDR3 runs to 16 residues. The sample is drawn from a study of cytomegalovirus exposure and HLA in healthy donors. 13 Jbeta primers and 60 Vbeta primers were used for the PCR. Assay used: immunoSEQ multiplex PCR; TCRdb lists only in-frame clones, some missing. There are roughly 200,000 clones in the sample; roughly 9.5% occur only once, and 1% to 1.5% lies in the top ten. General study points: Earlier analysis found most TCR beta V segments productive about 87% or about 30% of the time. As was reported, the classifier diagnosed cytomegalovirus status with high specificity and sensitivity.

The TCR sequence derives from a woman aged 25 to 39 in good health and CMV-seropositive. The chain recombines TRBV7-9 with TRBJ2-3; the match to TRBD2 covers 8 bases. Sequenced: PBMCs. CDR3 loop: CASSSRTSQSTDTQYF. CDR3 DNA: TGTGCCAGCAGCTCTCGGACTAGCCAGAGCACAGATACGCAGTATTTT.